The 32 T cell receptor beta chains presented below share a single source sample, sequenced in a study of blood T cells in healthy people across ages (dated by TCRdb to 2014 to 2015). Libraries were prepared through 5' RACE. A second roughly 7 to 11 cycle PCR used a sample-barcoded 5' primer and a J-beta primer mix. Through fastp at Q25 and MiXCR, TCRdb rebuilt clones from the public reads, retaining in-frame beta chains. CDR3 protein sequences are deduplicated, and each keeps its most common genes and DNA. Across this sample there are fewer than 2,000,000 distinct CDR3 sequences, with approximately 39% seen only once. The ten largest account for 23% of the sample. The sample taken for sequencing was blood. Receptor source: a human donor in good health.

This clonotype was observed many times. This rearrangement joins TRBV7-3 to TRBJ1-1; the D is unclear. Per the germline V gene, CDR1 is SGHTA and CDR2 is FQGTGA. V lost 4 bases to trimming and J lost 2 bases, with 11 bases between them. This CDR3 is built from 14 residues. This chain's CDR3 is CASSSVGANTEAFF. The CDR3 region has the DNA TGTGCCAGCAGCTCCGTGGGAGCCAACACTGAAGCTTTCTTT.

In its sample, this clonotype was seen a few times. V and J are TRBV6-2 or TRBV6-3 and TRBJ2-1, with no clear D. Germline V gives CDR1 MNHEY, CDR2 SVGEGT. V lost 6 bases, J lost 10 bases, and 10 bases lay in between. The CDR3 consists of 11 residues. CDR3 DNA: TGTGCCAGCAGCCGACTCCGGGAGCAGTTCTTC. It encodes CASSRLREQFF.

V is TRBV9 and J is TRBJ1-1; 10 nucleotides line up with TRBD1. The CDR3 contains 13 residues. Germline V gene lookup returns CDR1 SGDLS and CDR2 YYNGEE. J gave up 3 bases and V 7 bases, and 3 bases lay outside the gene matches. In DNA, the CDR3 is TGTGCCAGCGGGACAGGGGCTGACACTGAAGCTTTCTTT. Residues: CASGTGADTEAFF.

The V and J genes are TRBV4-1 and TRBJ1-6; 8 bases fit TRBD1. V dropped 1 base and J dropped 9; count of bases not matched to a gene: 2. This CDR3 contains 14 residues. Germline CDR1 and CDR2: MGHRA and YSYEKL. The CDR3 nucleotides are TGCGCCAGCAGCCAAGGCGACAGGGGTTCACCCCTCCACTTT. Its protein product is CASSQGDRGSPLHF.

The gene calls are TRBV20-1 and TRBJ1-4; no clear D gene. The CDR3 is made up of 15 amino acids. Trimming shortened V by 6 bases and J by 0 bases, and 14 bases separated the two germline ends. The germline V gene has CDR1 DFQATT and CDR2 SNEGSKA (reference sequence). As DNA, the CDR3 is TGCAGTGCCACCGACGCCAGCGCAACTAATGAAAAACTGTTTTTT. Translated, it gives CSATDASATNEKLFF.

In the case of this clonotype: Sequence at one end of the junction differs from germline and may be a read error. The V and J genes are TRBV5-1 and TRBJ2-1; no clear D gene. There are 13 residues in the CDR3. Germline V gene lookup returns CDR1 SGHRS and CDR2 YFSETQ. The CDR3: CASSLSVGNGQFF. CDR3 DNA: TGCGCCAGCAGCTTGTCGGTTGGCAATGGGCAGTTCTTC. Variable domain in full (rest from reference TRBV5-1 and TRBJ2-1): KAGVTQTPRYLIKTRGQQVTLSCSPISGHRSVSWYQQTPGQGLQFLFEYFSETQRNKGNFPGRFSGRQFSNSRSEMNVSTLELGDSALYLCASSLSVGNGQFFGPGTRLTVL.

This clonotype showed up just a few times. The rearrangement joins TRBV12-3 or TRBV12-4 to TRBJ2-3; no reliable D call. The CDR3 is 13 amino acids. The germline V and J ends were trimmed by 2 bases and 4 bases, with 7 bases remaining between them. The CDR3 sequence is CASSLMPPDTQYF. The CDR3 region has the DNA TGTGCCAGCAGTTTAATGCCCCCAGATACGCAGTATTTT.

In its sample, this clonotype was seen a few times. The chain links TRBV5-5 to TRBJ2-1; the D gene is possibly TRBD2 (6 bases). This CDR3 comprises 15 residues. V dropped 3 bases and J dropped 1 base, with 11 bases sitting between them. Germline loops: CDR1 SGHKS, CDR2 YYEKEE (reference sequence). For the CDR3, the DNA is TGTGCCAGCAGCTGGTCGGGGGTATCCTACAATGAGCAGTTCTTC. It is translated as CASSWSGVSYNEQFF.

This clonotype has a handful of counts. The rearrangement uses TRBV7-3 and TRBJ2-3; D unresolved. Between the trimmed V and J ends, which lost 8 bases and 3 bases, there was a span of 12 bases. The germline gives CDR1 SGHTA, CDR2 FQGTGA. CDR3 size: 13 residues. Here the CDR3 DNA reads TGTGCCAGCTCGGGTCCTCATACAGATACGCAGTATTTT. Encoded protein: CASSGPHTDTQYF.

The genes are TRBV29-1 and TRBJ2-4; no firm D call. CDR1 and CDR2 from the germline V gene are SQVTM and ANQGSEA. The V end was cut by 5 bases, the J end by 13 bases, with 18 bases between. The CDR3 length is 12 residues. This CDR3 reads CSVMIAADTQYF. Written as DNA, the CDR3 is TGCAGCGTTATGATCGCGGCAGATACGCAGTACTTC. The complete variable domain, with remaining parts taken from reference TRBV29-1 and TRBJ2-4, reads SAVISQKPSRDICQRGTSLTIQCQVDSQVTMMFWYRQQPGQSLTLIATANQGSEATYESGFVIDKFPISRPNLTFSTLTVSNMSPEDSSIYLCSVMIAADTQYFGAGTRLSVL.

This clonotype was observed many times. CDR3 nucleotide sequence: TGCAGCGTTGTAGGGCAGGTCTATGGCTACACCTTC. It codes for CSVVGQVYGYTF. This chain connects TRBV29-1 to TRBJ1-2; D gene unclear. V lost 4 bases to trimming and J lost 4 bases, with 10 bases between them. Looked up from germline, CDR1 is SQVTM and CDR2 is ANQGSEA. The CDR3 is made up of 12 amino acids.

This clonotype turned up a few times. The chain links TRBV13 to TRBJ1-2; 8 bases align to TRBD1. CDR3 length: 14 residues. V trimming: 5 bases; J trimming: 6 bases; junction bases outside the gene matches: 8. Germline V gives CDR1 PRHDT, CDR2 FYEKMQ (reference sequence). CDR3 sequence reads: CASSIRTGWDGYTF. The CDR3, as DNA: TGTGCCAGCAGCATACGGACAGGGTGGGATGGCTACACCTTC. Full variable domain (missing parts from reference TRBV13 and TRBJ1-2): AAGVIQSPRHLIKEKRETATLKCYPIPRHDTVYWYQQGPGQDPQFLISFYEKMQSDKGSIPDRFSAQQFSDYHSELNMSSLELGDSALYFCASSIRTGWDGYTFGSGTRLTVV.

V usage is TRBV21-1 and J usage is TRBJ1-5. TRBV21-1 is shown as a pseudogene. This CDR3 is 17 amino acids long. The CDR3 DNA follows: TGTGCCAGCAGCAATCTGACGAGGGTCGGGAGCAATCAGCCCCAGCATTTT. Translated, it gives CASSNLTRVGSNQPQHF.

This chain uses TRBV12-3 or TRBV12-4 with TRBJ2-1; D possibly uses TRBD1 or TRBD2 (6 bases each). The CDR3 spans 16 residues. The V and J ends lost 5 bases and 6 bases respectively, with 20 bases between them. CDR3 sequence (DNA): TGTGCCAGCAGTCCACACAACTTTGGGGGGCTCAATGAGCAGTTCTTC. It yields the protein CASSPHNFGGLNEQFF.

V usage is TRBV29-1 and J usage is TRBJ2-3; unclear D gene. The CDR3 runs to 13 residues. V lost 7 bases to trimming and J lost 2 bases, with 13 bases between them. CDR1 and CDR2 (germline): SQVTM, ANQGSEA. The chain's CDR3 is CSAEVAITDTQYF. CDR3 nucleotides: TGCAGCGCCGAGGTGGCGATCACAGATACGCAGTATTTT.

The V gene is TRBV6-2 or TRBV6-3, the J gene TRBJ2-3, with D maybe TRBD2 (5 bases). Germline V gene sequence: CDR1 MNHEY, CDR2 SVGEGT. Trimming pared 7 bases from V and 3 bases from J, leaving 26 bases between. The CDR3 spans 18 residues. DNA of the CDR3: TGTGCCAGCACCAACGGGGAAGGGTTTGGGTGGTGGACAGATACGCAGTATTTT. It specifies CASTNGEGFGWWTDTQYF.

This CDR3 reads CASTGEIGANVLTF. In DNA, the CDR3 is TGTGCCAGCACTGGGGAGATTGGGGCCAACGTCCTGACTTTC. The chain joins TRBV25-1 to TRBJ2-6, with D tentatively TRBD2 (5 bases). The CDR3 has 14 amino acids. Germline values: CDR1 MGHDK, CDR2 SYGVNS. Trimming removed 7 bases at V and 3 bases at J, with 10 bases between.

The chain uses TRBV28 and TRBJ2-7; tentatively, D is TRBD1 (6 bases). Trimming took 4 bases from V and 0 from J, leaving 22 bases between them. CDR3 length: 18 residues. Germline CDR1 reads MDHEN; CDR2 reads SYDVKM. CDR3 loop: CASSSPGHQSFISYEQYF. The CDR3 DNA is TGTGCCAGCAGTTCGCCGGGACACCAGTCCTTTATCTCCTACGAGCAGTACTTC.

The rearrangement joins TRBV4-3 to TRBJ2-5; 7 nucleotides agree with TRBD2. The DNA matches TRBJ2-7 better at its end, which makes the J call doubtful. Per the germline V gene, CDR1 is LGHNA and CDR2 is YSLEER. CDR3 length: 14 residues. The CDR3 loop is CASSQDLLAIEQYF. The CDR3 bases are TGCGCCAGCAGCCAAGATCTACTAGCGATCGAGCAGTACTTC.

The chain has TRBV7-9 and TRBJ2-3; D is unresolved. The CDR3 runs to 14 residues. Trimming stripped 1 base from V and 1 base from J, with 6 bases between. The germline V gene encodes CDR1 SEHNR and CDR2 FQNEAQ (reference sequence). The CDR3 loop reads CASSLDVRTDTQYF. The CDR3 DNA reads as TGTGCCAGCAGCTTAGACGTCCGCACAGATACGCAGTATTTT.

The CDR3 here is CSLTVPGGRTYNEQFF. CDR3 nucleotides: TGCAGTCTAACGGTACCGGGGGGCCGAACCTACAATGAGCAGTTCTTC. The rearrangement joins TRBV20-1 to TRBJ2-1; TRBD2 is a possible D gene (7 bases). With 8 bases removed from V and 2 bases from J, the gap between germline ends came to 22 bases. This CDR3 region has 16 residues. CDR1 DFQATT and CDR2 SNEGSKA come from the germline V gene (reference sequence).

This clonotype was seen once. The chain carries TRBV25-1 and TRBJ2-5, with 12 bases aligning to TRBD2. The CDR3 length is 14 residues. In germline, CDR1 is MGHDK, CDR2 SYGVNS. The junction had 1 base not matched to a gene; V was cut back by 4 bases and J by 4 bases. CDR3 amino acids: CASSGLAGAETQYF. Here the CDR3 DNA reads TGTGCCAGCAGTGGACTAGCGGGGGCAGAGACCCAGTACTTC.

V usage is TRBV29-1 and J usage is TRBJ2-1, with 7 positions matching TRBD2. With 4 bases clipped from V and 5 bases from J, the junction kept 11 bases outside the gene matches. Per the germline V gene, CDR1 is SQVTM and CDR2 is ANQGSEA. The CDR3 totals 15 residues. The CDR3 DNA is TGCAGCGTTGCCCTAAGACTAGCAAGGAACAATGAGCAGTTCTTC. Protein product: CSVALRLARNNEQFF.

This clonotype was seen only a few times. The chain couples TRBV3-1 to TRBJ2-3, with TRBD2 matching over 8 bases. The J segment lost 4 bases and the V segment lost 4 bases, leaving 10 bases of the junction unmatched. The CDR3 is 16 amino acids. Germline V gene sequence: CDR1 LGHDT, CDR2 YNNKEL (reference sequence). CDR3: CASSPRTSLSADTQYF. The CDR3 DNA follows: TGTGCCAGCAGCCCGCGGACTAGCCTATCTGCAGATACGCAGTATTTT.

This clonotype was seen only a few times. This chain uses TRBV7-2 with TRBJ2-6, with D unclear. The germline gives CDR1 SGHTA, CDR2 FQGNSA. The CDR3 length is 16 residues. Trimming removed 2 bases from V and 0 bases from J, with 8 bases in between. This CDR3 reads CASSLMGISGANVLTF. CDR3 nucleotide sequence: TGTGCCAGCAGCTTAATGGGAATCTCTGGGGCCAACGTCCTGACTTTC.

Many counts were recorded for this clonotype. The V gene is TRBV7-3, the J gene TRBJ2-1; 8 positions agree with TRBD2. The germline gives CDR1 SGHTA, CDR2 FQGTGA. J gave up 4 bases and V 5 bases, and 7 bases lay outside the gene matches. The CDR3 has 15 amino acids. CDR3 protein: CASSPRGGPYNEQFF. As DNA, the CDR3 is TGTGCCAGCAGCCCCCGGGGGGGACCTTACAATGAGCAGTTCTTC.

This rearrangement joins TRBV20-1 to TRBJ1-2, with D perhaps TRBD1 (6 bases). V dropped 8 bases and J dropped 7 bases, with 29 bases sitting between them. The CDR3 is 16 amino acids. Germline V gene lookup returns CDR1 DFQATT and CDR2 SNEGSKA (reference sequence). The chain's CDR3 is CSLRYWSREGVGGYTF. CDR3 DNA: TGCAGTCTACGCTATTGGTCACGTGAGGGGGTAGGTGGCTACACCTTC.

V and J are TRBV29-1 and TRBJ1-4, with D tentatively TRBD1 (5 bases). V lost 3 bases and J 5 bases, leaving 10 bases between the germline ends. The germline CDR1 and CDR2 sequences are SQVTM and ANQGSEA. The CDR3 is made up of 13 amino acids. CDR3 in DNA: TGCAGCGTTGACACAGGAAGCAATGAAAAACTGTTTTTT. Protein: CSVDTGSNEKLFF.

This sequence joins TRBV12-5 and TRBJ2-1, with 9 bases that match TRBD2. Unmatched junction bases numbered 13, after V lost 0 bases and J lost 7 bases. The CDR3 spans 18 residues. Germline V gene data show CDR1 as LGHNT and CDR2 as FRNRAP. CDR3 nucleotides: TGTGCTAGTGGTTTGGTCCCCTCCGGGCTAGCGGGGTCGAATGAGCAGTTCTTC. As protein: CASGLVPSGLAGSNEQFF.

The V and J genes are TRBV7-9 and TRBJ2-7; D gene ambiguous. V was trimmed by 2 bases and J by 6 bases, leaving 20 bases between them. Germline values: CDR1 SEHNR, CDR2 FQNEAQ (reference sequence). This CDR3 region has 16 residues. The CDR3 coding sequence is TGTGCCAGCAGCTTACTCCCGTGGCGAGCTTCGGCCGAGCAGTACTTC. Protein: CASSLLPWRASAEQYF.

The V gene is TRBV5-5, the J gene TRBJ2-3; D is uncertain. Germline V gene sequence: CDR1 SGHKS, CDR2 YYEKEE (reference sequence). The CDR3 has 15 residues. Trimming left V 0 bases short and J 0 bases short, with 8 bases between. For the CDR3, the DNA is TGTGCCAGCAGCTTGGGCCCCCACAGCACAGATACGCAGTATTTT. This gives the protein CASSLGPHSTDTQYF.

This clonotype appeared a few times. The chain is built from TRBV9 and TRBJ2-7; the D call may be TRBD1 or TRBD2 (6 bases each). The length of the CDR3 is 15 residues. Trimming took 6 bases from V and 3 from J, leaving 19 bases between them. Germline loops: CDR1 SGDLS, CDR2 YYNGEE. CDR3 sequence: CASTPGGDTYYEQYF. CDR3 sequence (DNA): TGTGCCAGCACTCCAGGAGGGGACACCTACTACGAGCAGTACTTC.